The 8 T cell receptor beta chains listed next were all sequenced from one sample in a study of blood T cells in healthy people across ages. A second PCR of roughly 7 to 11 cycles used a sample-barcoded 5' primer and a J-beta primer mix. TCRdb fed the 5' RACE reads into MiXCR, producing one record per CDR3 protein. This repertoire shows about 1.5 million distinct CDR3 sequences, less than 45% found once; its top ten account for about 4%. The source material was blood. Receptors were obtained from a young woman in good health.

The chain employs TRBV20-1 and TRBJ2-1; D is unclear. Germline V CDR1 and CDR2: DFQATT, SNEGSKA (reference sequence). The length of the CDR3 is 12 residues. V was clipped by 3 bases and J by 9 bases, with 12 bases between them. The CDR3 coding sequence is TGCAGTGCTAGTTATCCGAGGAGTGAGCAGTTCTTC. It yields the protein CSASYPRSEQFF.

Many counts were recorded for this clonotype. One junction end does not reproduce the germline sequence, and a read error may be involved. V usage is TRBV27 and J usage is TRBJ1-6, with TRBD1 as a possible D gene (5 bases). The CDR3 extends over 14 amino acids. CDR1 and CDR2 (germline): MNHEY, SMNVEV (reference sequence). CDR3 region: CASSLQGGNSPLHF. CDR3 DNA sequence: TGCGCCAGCAGCCTTCAGGGTGGTAATTCACCCCTCCACTTT.

This clonotype was detected once. J is TRBJ1-4 and V is TRBV29-1; a possible D gene is TRBD1 (5 bases). The CDR3 consists of 14 residues. The germline V gene has CDR1 SQVTM and CDR2 ANQGSEA. V was cut by 4 bases and J by 2 bases, with 11 bases left in between. In DNA, the CDR3 is TGCAGCGTTGGTTGGGGGACTACTAATGAAAAACTGTTTTTT. Its translation is CSVGWGTTNEKLFF.

CDR3 nucleotides: TGCAGTGCTCATATCGGGACCTATGGCTACACCTTC. Encoded protein: CSAHIGTYGYTF. The J gene is TRBJ1-2, the V gene TRBV20-1; D perhaps matches TRBD1 (5 bases). The V gene's germline CDR1 is DFQATT and CDR2 SNEGSKA (reference sequence). Trimming took off 5 bases at V and 4 bases at J, with 11 bases between the two ends. The CDR3 totals 12 residues.

This clonotype turned up a few times. The chain has TRBV6-5 and TRBJ2-5, with no clear D. Trimming left V 6 bases short and J 3 bases short, with 5 bases between. CDR3 length equals 11 residues. Germline CDR1 MNHEY, CDR2 SVGAGI. CDR3 residues: CASRDKETQYF. The CDR3 DNA follows: TGTGCCAGCAGGGATAAAGAGACCCAGTACTTC.

This clonotype occurred a few times. The chain employs TRBV29-1 and TRBJ2-7; no clear D. Per the germline V gene, CDR1 is SQVTM and CDR2 is ANQGSEA. The CDR3 spans 13 residues. Trimming took 4 bases from V and 5 from J, leaving 15 bases between them. The CDR3, as DNA: TGCAGCGTTGGAAGCACGGTTTCGAACGAGCAGTACTTC. The encoded protein is CSVGSTVSNEQYF.

V usage is TRBV11-2 and J usage is TRBJ2-2; D gene ambiguous. V was cut by 0 bases and J by 5 bases, with 10 bases left in between. Germline lookup yields CDR1 SGHAT and CDR2 FQNNGV. This CDR3 region has 15 residues. CDR3 coding DNA: TGTGCCAGCAGCTTAGACGTGACTCATACCGGGGAGCTGTTTTTT. Translating gives CASSLDVTHTGELFF.

This chain connects TRBV20-1 to TRBJ2-3; the D gene is possibly TRBD2 (5 bases). Trimming took off 5 bases at V and 0 bases at J, with 12 bases between the two ends. CDR3 length: 14 amino acids. The V gene's germline CDR1 is DFQATT and CDR2 SNEGSKA (reference sequence). CDR3: CSAGSAGSTDTQYF. The CDR3 DNA reads TGCAGTGCTGGGAGCGCGGGTAGCACAGATACGCAGTATTTT.